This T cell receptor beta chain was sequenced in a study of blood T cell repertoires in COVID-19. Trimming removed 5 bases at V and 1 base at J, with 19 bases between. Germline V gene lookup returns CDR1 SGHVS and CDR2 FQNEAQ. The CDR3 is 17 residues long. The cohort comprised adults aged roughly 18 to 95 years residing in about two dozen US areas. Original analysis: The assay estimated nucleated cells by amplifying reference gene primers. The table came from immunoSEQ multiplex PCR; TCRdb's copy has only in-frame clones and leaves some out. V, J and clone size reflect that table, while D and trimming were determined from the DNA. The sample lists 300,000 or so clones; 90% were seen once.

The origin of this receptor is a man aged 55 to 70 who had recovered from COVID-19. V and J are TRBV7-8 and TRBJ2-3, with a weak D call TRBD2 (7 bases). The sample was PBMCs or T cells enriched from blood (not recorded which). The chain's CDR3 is CASSPVVRGAGTDTQYF. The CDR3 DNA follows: TGTGCCAGCAGCCCCGTTGTTCGGGGGGCAGGCACAGATACGCAGTATTTT.